This T cell receptor beta chain was recorded in a study of PD-1 blockade in classical Hodgkin lymphoma. Study-wide findings and caveats: Whereas CD4+ TCR diversity had risen significantly by C4D1, CD8+ TCR diversity had not.

This sample's time point: cycle 4 day 1 (C4D1), after more than five weeks of nivolumab. Every single patient, without exception, relapsed after autologous stem cell transplantation, and brentuximab vedotin exposure varied. The best responses consisted of complete response, partial response or progressive disease. Comments on this clone: The antigen is undetermined.

Here immunoSEQ multiplex PCR was the method, and the copy in TCRdb shows in-frame clones only, minus some. Among about 49,000 clones listed, around 91% were seen once. Trimming left V 1 base short and J 1 base short, with 10 bases between. CDR1 is SNHLY and CDR2 is FYNNEI in the germline V gene. CDR3 length equals 15 residues. The sequence was obtained from a human donor with classical Hodgkin lymphoma. The V call is TRBV2, the J call TRBJ1-2; D remains ambiguous. The sample consisted of peripheral blood mononuclear cells (PBMCs), taken before the fourth cycle of nivolumab. CDR3 region: CASSEEGAGNYGYTF. In nucleotides, the CDR3 is TGTGCCAGCAGTGAAGAAGGTGCGGGTAACTATGGCTACACCTTC.